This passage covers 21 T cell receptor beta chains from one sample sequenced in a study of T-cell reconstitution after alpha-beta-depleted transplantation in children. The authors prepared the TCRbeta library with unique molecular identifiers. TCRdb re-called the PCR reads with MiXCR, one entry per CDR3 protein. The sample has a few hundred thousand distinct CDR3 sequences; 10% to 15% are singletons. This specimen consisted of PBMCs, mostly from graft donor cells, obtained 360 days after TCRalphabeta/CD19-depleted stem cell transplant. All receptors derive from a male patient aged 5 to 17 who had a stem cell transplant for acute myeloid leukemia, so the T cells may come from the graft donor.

The DNA of the CDR3 is TGTGCCAGTATCGATATAGACCACAGGGCCTTGAACACCGGGGAGCTGTTTTTT. Its protein product is CASIDIDHRALNTGELFF. This sequence joins TRBV19 and TRBJ2-2; weak D call: TRBD1 (6 bases). This CDR3 region has 18 residues. Germline CDR1 LNHDA, CDR2 SQIVND (reference sequence). The V end lost 7 bases, the J end lost 1 base, and 22 bases lay between the germline ends.

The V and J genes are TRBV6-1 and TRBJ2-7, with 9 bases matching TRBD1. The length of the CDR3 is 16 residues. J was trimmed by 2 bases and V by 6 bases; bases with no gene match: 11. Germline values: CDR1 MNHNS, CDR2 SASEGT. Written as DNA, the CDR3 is TGTGCCAGCAGGCCCCAAACAGGGGGCTGGACCTACGAGCAGTACTTC. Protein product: CASRPQTGGWTYEQYF.

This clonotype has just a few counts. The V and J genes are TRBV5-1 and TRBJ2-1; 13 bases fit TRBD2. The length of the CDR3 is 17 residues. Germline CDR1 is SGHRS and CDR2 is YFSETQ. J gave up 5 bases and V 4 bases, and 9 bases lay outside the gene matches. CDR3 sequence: CASSLGLAGLLHNEQFF. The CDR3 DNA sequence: TGCGCCAGCAGCCTGGGACTAGCGGGATTACTCCACAATGAGCAGTTCTTC.

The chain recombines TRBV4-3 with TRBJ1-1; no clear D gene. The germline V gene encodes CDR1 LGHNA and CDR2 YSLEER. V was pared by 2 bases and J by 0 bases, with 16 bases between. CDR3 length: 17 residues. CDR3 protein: CASSQIRASPMNTEAFF. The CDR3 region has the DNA TGCGCCAGCAGCCAAATACGGGCCTCCCCCATGAACACTGAAGCTTTCTTT.

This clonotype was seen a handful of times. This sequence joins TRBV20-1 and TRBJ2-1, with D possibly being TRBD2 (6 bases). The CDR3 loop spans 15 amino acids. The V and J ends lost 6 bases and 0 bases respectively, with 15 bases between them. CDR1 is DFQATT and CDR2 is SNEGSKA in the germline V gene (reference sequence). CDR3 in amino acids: CSARRLVSSYNEQFF. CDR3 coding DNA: TGCAGTGCAAGGAGACTAGTCAGCTCCTACAATGAGCAGTTCTTC.

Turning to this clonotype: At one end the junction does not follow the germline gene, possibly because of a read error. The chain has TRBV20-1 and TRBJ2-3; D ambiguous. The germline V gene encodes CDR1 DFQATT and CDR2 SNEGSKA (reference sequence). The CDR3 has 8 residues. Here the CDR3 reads CSASTSHF. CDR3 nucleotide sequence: TGCAGTGCTAGTACGAGTCATTTT.

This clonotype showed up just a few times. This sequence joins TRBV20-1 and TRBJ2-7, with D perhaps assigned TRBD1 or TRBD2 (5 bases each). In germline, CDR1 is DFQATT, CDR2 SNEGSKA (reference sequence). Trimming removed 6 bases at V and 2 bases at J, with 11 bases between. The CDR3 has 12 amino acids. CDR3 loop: CSATGRTYEQYF. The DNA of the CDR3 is TGCAGTGCAACGGGACGGACCTACGAGCAGTACTTC.

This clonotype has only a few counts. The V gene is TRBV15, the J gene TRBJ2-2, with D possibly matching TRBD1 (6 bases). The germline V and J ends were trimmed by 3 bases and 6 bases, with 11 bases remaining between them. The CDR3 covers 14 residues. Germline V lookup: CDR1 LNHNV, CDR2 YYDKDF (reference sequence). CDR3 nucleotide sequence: TGTGCCACCAGCAGGGGGGCCTTGGCCGGGGAGCTGTTTTTT. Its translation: CATSRGALAGELFF.

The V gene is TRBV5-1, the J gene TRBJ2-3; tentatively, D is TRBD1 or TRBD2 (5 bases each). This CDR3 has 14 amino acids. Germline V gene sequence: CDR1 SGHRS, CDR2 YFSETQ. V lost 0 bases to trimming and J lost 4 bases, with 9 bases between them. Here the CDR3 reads CASSLARGADTQYF. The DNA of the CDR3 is TGCGCCAGCAGCTTGGCGAGGGGCGCAGATACGCAGTATTTT.

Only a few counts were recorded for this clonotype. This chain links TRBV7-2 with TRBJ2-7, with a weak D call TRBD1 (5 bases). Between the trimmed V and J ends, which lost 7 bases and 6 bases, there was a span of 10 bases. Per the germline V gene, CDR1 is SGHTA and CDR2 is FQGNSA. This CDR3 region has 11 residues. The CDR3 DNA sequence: TGTGCCAGCAAAGGGGTCACCGAGCAGTACTTC. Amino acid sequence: CASKGVTEQYF.

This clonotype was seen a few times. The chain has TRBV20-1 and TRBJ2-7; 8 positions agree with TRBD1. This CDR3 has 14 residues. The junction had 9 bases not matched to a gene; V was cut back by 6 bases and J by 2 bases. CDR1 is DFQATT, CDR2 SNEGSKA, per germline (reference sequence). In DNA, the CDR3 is TGCAGTGCGACTTCTCAGACAGGGGCCTACGAGCAGTACTTC. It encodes CSATSQTGAYEQYF.

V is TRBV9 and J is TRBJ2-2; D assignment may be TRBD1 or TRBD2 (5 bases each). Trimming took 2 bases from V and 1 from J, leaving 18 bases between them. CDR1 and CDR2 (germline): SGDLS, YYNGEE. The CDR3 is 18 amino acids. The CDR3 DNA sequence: TGTGCCAGCAGCGTGAGAGGGGTGAGGGGCCGGAACACCGGGGAGCTGTTTTTT. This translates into CASSVRGVRGRNTGELFF.

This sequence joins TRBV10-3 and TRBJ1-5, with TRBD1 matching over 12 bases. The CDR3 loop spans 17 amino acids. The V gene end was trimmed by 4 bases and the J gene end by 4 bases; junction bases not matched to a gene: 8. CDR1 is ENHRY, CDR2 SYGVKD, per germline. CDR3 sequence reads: CAISASRDRGPNQPQHF. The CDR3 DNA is TGTGCCATCAGTGCTTCCCGGGACAGGGGGCCTAATCAGCCCCAGCATTTT.

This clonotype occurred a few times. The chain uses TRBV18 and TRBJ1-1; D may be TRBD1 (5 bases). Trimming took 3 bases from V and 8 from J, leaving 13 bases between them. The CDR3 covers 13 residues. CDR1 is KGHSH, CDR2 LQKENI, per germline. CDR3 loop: CASSPGTPTEAFF. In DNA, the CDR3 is TGTGCCAGCTCACCCGGGACCCCCACGGAAGCTTTCTTT.

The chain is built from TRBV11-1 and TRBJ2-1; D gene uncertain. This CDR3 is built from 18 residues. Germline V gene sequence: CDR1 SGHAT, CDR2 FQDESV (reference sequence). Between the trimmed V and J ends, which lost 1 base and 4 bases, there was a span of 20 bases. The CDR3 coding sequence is TGTGCCAGCAGCTTAGACGACAAACGTGGCCTCCAGTACAATGAGCAGTTCTTC. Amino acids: CASSLDDKRGLQYNEQFF.

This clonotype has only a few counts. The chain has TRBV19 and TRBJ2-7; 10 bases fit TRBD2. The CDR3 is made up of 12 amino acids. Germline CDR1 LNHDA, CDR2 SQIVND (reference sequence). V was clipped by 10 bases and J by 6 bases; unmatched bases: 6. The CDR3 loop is CATTRTSGEQYF. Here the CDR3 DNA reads TGTGCCACCACAAGGACTAGCGGCGAGCAGTACTTC.

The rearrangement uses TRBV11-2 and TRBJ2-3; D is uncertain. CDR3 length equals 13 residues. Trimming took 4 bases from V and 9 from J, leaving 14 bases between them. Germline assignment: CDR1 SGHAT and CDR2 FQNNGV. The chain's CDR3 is CASSSYGRWTQYF. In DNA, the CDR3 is TGTGCCAGCAGCTCCTACGGCAGATGGACGCAGTATTTT.

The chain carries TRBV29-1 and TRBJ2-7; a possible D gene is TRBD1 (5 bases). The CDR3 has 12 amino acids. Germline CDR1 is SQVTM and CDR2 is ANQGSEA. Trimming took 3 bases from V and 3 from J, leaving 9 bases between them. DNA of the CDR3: TGCAGCGTTGATAAGGGGAACTACGAGCAGTACTTC. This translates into CSVDKGNYEQYF.

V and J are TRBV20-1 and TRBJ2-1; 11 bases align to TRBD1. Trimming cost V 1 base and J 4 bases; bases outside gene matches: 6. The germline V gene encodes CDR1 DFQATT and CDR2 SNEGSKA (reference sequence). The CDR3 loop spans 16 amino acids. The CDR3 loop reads CSARGTGGLNYNEQFF. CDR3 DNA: TGCAGTGCTAGAGGGACAGGGGGCCTAAATTACAATGAGCAGTTCTTC.

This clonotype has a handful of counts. DNA of the CDR3: TGTGCCAGCAGCCAAGTTTTTTTTTCGGGCCGACAGGGCAACACCGGGGAGCTGTTTTTT. Protein product: CASSQVFFSGRQGNTGELFF. The J gene is TRBJ2-2, the V gene TRBV4-2, with 7 nucleotides matching TRBD1. Per the germline V gene, CDR1 is LGHNA and CDR2 is YNFKEQ. The CDR3 spans 20 residues. J gave up 2 bases and V 1 base, and 16 bases lay outside the gene matches.

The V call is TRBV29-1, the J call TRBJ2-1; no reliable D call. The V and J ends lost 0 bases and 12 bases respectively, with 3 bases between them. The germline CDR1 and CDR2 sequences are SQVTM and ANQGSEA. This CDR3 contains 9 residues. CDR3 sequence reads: CSVEEGQFF. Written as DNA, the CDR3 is TGCAGCGTTGAAGAGGGGCAGTTCTTC.